A single sample is the source of the 7 T cell receptor beta chains below, sequenced in a study of blood T cells in healthy people across ages. The second PCR ran roughly 6 to 11 cycles with a sample-barcoded 5' primer and J-beta primers. TCRdb fed the 5' RACE reads into MiXCR, producing one record per CDR3 protein. Of 1.5 million to 1.8 million distinct CDR3 sequences listed, approximately 42% are singletons. Sequencing used blood. The source of these receptors is a woman aged 18-29 years in good health.

This clonotype was observed a handful of times. The genes are TRBV20-1 and TRBJ2-1, with D uncertain. Germline CDR1 reads DFQATT; CDR2 reads SNEGSKA (reference sequence). There are 13 residues in the CDR3. V was shortened by 3 bases and J by 6 bases, with 12 bases between the two germline ends. The CDR3 DNA is TGCAGTGCTAGCCAACATCGGAGCAATGAGCAGTTCTTC. This sequence encodes CSASQHRSNEQFF.

CDR3 amino acids: CATSRPGGEREQFF. The CDR3 bases are TGTGCCACCAGCAGACCGGGGGGGGAAAGAGAGCAGTTCTTC. This chain links TRBV15 with TRBJ2-1, with 8 bases lining up with TRBD2. Germline V lookup: CDR1 LNHNV, CDR2 YYDKDF (reference sequence). This CDR3 has 14 amino acids. V lost 2 bases and J lost 10; bases outside the gene matches: 7.

As concerns this clonotype: An end of the junction does not agree with germline; a read error may underlie this. The chain combines TRBV7-9 with TRBJ1-2, with D possibly TRBD1 on 6 matching bases. This CDR3 contains 16 residues. Germline CDR1 and CDR2: SEHNR and FQNEAQ (reference sequence). Written as DNA, the CDR3 is TGTGCCAGCAGCTTAGGTCCGCAGGGGAGTAACAATGGCTACACCTTC. Its protein is CASSLGPQGSNNGYTF.

For this clonotype: The junction does not match germline at one end; this may be a read error. V usage is TRBV7-2 and J usage is TRBJ2-1, with D possibly being TRBD1 or TRBD2 (5 bases each). Germline loops: CDR1 SGHTA, CDR2 FQGNSA. The CDR3 runs 13 residues. The CDR3 DNA reads as TGTTCCAGCAGCTTACGCAGGGACCATGAGCAGTTCTTC. Its translation: CSSSLRRDHEQFF.

V is TRBV7-9 and J is TRBJ2-1, with TRBD1 matching 7 bases. V shed 5 bases, J shed 13 bases, and the junction held 17 bases outside the gene matches. Germline loops: CDR1 SEHNR, CDR2 FQNEAQ (reference sequence). CDR3 length: 15 amino acids. The CDR3 protein is CASSPDRELLETQFF. The CDR3 DNA reads TGTGCCAGCAGCCCTGACAGGGAGCTCCTCGAGACCCAGTTCTTC.

The chain is built from TRBV20-1 and TRBJ1-1; 8 nucleotides line up with TRBD1. V lost 3 bases to trimming and J lost 7 bases; unmatched junction nucleotides: 7. The germline gives CDR1 DFQATT, CDR2 SNEGSKA (reference sequence). This CDR3 is built from 13 residues. Here the CDR3 reads CSASRGLGSEAFF. Here the CDR3 DNA reads TGCAGTGCTAGCAGGGGGCTAGGAAGTGAAGCTTTCTTT.

With regard to this clonotype: This likely comes from a read error, as the CDR3 has no conserved phenylalanine or tryptophan at its end. The chain couples TRBV12-3 or TRBV12-4 to TRBJ2-3; weak D call: TRBD1 (6 bases). V was trimmed by 7 bases and J by 1 base, leaving 12 bases between them. The CDR3 length is 14 residues. CDR3 sequence (DNA): TGTGCCAGCAACGACAGGTTCCGCACAGATACGCAGTATTCT. Translation: CASNDRFRTDTQYS.